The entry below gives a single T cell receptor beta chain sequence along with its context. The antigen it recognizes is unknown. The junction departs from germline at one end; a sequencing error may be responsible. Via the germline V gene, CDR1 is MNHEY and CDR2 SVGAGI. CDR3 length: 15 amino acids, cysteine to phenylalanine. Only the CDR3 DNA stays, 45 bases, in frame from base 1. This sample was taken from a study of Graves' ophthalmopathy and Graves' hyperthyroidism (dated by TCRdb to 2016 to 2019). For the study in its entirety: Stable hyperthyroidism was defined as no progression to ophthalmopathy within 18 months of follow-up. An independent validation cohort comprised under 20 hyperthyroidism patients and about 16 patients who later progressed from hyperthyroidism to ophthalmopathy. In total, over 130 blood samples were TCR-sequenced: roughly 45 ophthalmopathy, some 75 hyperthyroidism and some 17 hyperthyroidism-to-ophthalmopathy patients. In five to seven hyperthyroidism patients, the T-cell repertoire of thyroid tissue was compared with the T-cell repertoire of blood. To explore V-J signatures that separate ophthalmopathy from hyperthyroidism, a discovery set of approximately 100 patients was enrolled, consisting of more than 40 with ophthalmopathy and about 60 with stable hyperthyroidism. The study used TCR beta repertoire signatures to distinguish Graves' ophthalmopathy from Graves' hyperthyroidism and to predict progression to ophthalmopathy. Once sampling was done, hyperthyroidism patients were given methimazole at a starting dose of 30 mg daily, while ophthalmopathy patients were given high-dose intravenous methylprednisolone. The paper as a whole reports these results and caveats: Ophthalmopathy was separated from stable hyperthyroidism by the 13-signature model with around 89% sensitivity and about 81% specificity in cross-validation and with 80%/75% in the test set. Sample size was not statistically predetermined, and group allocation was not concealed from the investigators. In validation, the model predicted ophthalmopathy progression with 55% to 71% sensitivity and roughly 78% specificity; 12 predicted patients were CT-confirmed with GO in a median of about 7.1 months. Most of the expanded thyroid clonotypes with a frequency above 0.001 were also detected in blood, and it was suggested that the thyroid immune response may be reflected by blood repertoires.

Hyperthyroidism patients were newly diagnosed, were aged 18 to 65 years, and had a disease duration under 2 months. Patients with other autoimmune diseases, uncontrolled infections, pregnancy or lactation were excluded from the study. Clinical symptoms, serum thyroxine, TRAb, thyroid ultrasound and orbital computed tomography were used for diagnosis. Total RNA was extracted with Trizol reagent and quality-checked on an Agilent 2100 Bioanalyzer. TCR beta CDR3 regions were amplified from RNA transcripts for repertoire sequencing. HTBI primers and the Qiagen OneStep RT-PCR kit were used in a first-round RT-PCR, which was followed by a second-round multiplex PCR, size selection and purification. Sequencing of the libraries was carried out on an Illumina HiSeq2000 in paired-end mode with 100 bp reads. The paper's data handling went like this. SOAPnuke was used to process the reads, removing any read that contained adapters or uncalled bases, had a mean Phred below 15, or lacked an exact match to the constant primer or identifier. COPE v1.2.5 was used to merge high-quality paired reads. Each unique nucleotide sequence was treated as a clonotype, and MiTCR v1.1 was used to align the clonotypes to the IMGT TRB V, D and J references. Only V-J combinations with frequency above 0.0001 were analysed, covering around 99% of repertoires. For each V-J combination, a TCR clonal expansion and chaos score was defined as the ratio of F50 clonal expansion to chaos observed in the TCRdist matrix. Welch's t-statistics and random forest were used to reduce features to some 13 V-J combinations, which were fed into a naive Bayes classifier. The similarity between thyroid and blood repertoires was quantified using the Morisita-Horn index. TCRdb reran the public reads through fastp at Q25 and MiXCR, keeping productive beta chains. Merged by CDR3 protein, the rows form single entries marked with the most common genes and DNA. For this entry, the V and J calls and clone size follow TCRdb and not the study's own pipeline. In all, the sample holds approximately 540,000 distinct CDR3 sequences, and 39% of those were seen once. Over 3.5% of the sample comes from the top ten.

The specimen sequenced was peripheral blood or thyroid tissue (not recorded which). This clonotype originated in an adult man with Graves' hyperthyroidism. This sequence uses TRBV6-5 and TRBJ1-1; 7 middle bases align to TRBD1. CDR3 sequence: CASSYRGRVKTEAFF. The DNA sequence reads TGTGCCAGCAGTTACAGGGGGCGGGTGAAGACTGAAGCTTTCTTT.